These 15 T cell receptor beta chains share one sample of origin, sequenced in a study of early T cells in non-severe SARS-CoV-2 infection. One entry per CDR3 protein results from TCRdb running MiXCR on the 5' RACE reads. The data show about 44,000 distinct CDR3 sequences, about 23% seen once. Specimen: whole blood, collected at baseline. These receptors all come from an adult who was a healthcare worker with PCR-confirmed SARS-CoV-2 infection or an uninfected control (not recorded which).

There are a few counts of this clonotype. The V gene is TRBV29-1, the J gene TRBJ1-6; perhaps TRBD1 as D (5 bases). Between the trimmed V and J ends, which lost 4 bases and 0 bases, there was a span of 10 bases. The CDR3 is made up of 15 amino acids. Germline V lookup: CDR1 SQVTM, CDR2 ANQGSEA. In DNA, the CDR3 is TGCAGCGTTGGGGGCACCAACTCCTATAATTCACCCCTCCACTTT. Translated: CSVGGTNSYNSPLHF.

This clonotype was found once. V and J are TRBV19 and TRBJ2-2; 13 bases are shared with TRBD2. Trimming took 0 bases from V and 7 from J; bases not matched to a gene: 8. CDR3 size: 18 residues. The germline CDR1 and CDR2 sequences are LNHDA and SQIVND (reference sequence). CDR3 sequence reads: CASSIDGLAGDQDGELFF. Here the CDR3 DNA reads TGTGCCAGTAGTATAGACGGACTAGCGGGGGATCAGGACGGGGAGCTGTTTTTT. The whole variable domain, filled in from reference TRBV19 and TRBJ2-2, reads DGGITQSPKYLFRKEGQNVTLSCEQNLNHDAMYWYRQDPGQGLRLIYYSQIVNDFQKGDIAEGYSVSREKKESFPLTVTSAQKNPTAFYLCASSIDGLAGDQDGELFFGEGSRLTVL.

The V call is TRBV3-1, the J call TRBJ2-1; TRBD2 matches 13 bases. Germline values: CDR1 LGHDT, CDR2 YNNKEL (reference sequence). The V gene end was trimmed by 3 bases and the J gene end by 8 bases; junction bases not matched to a gene: 16. This CDR3 has 19 amino acids. CDR3 bases: TGTGCCAGCAGCCACTTAACTAGCCCCGGGACTAGCGGGATCCATGAGCAGTTCTTC. Its translation is CASSHLTSPGTSGIHEQFF.

The rearrangement links TRBV11-2 to TRBJ1-4; no clear D gene. There are 16 residues in the CDR3. Trimming cost V 3 bases and J 3 bases, with 14 bases left between them. Germline CDR1 is SGHAT and CDR2 is FQNNGV. CDR3: CASSFGLMQSNEKLFF. CDR3 bases: TGTGCCAGCAGCTTCGGCTTAATGCAGTCTAATGAAAAACTGTTTTTT.

The J gene is TRBJ2-1, the V gene TRBV12-3 or TRBV12-4; D is unresolved. V lost 7 bases to trimming and J lost 7 bases, with 17 bases between them. The CDR3 length is 14 residues. CDR3 sequence (DNA): TGTGCCAGCAACTTAGCTGGCTTGGGGAATGAGCAGTTCTTC. Protein product: CASNLAGLGNEQFF.

This clonotype turned up a few times. The chain uses TRBV19 and TRBJ2-3; D ambiguous. V was cut by 3 bases and J by 0 bases, with 10 bases left in between. CDR1 LNHDA and CDR2 SQIVND come from the germline V gene (reference sequence). This CDR3 comprises 15 residues. The CDR3 protein is CASSIGPPSTDTQYF. CDR3 nucleotide sequence: TGTGCCAGTAGTATTGGACCCCCAAGCACAGATACGCAGTATTTT.

CDR3 in DNA: TGCGCCAGCAGCCCAGGCCGGGACAGGGCCTACGAGCAGTACTTC. Amino acids: CASSPGRDRAYEQYF. The chain couples TRBV4-1 to TRBJ2-7, with TRBD1 matching 9 bases. The CDR3 sequence is 15 residues long. The germline V gene encodes CDR1 MGHRA and CDR2 YSYEKL. Trimming at V came to 4 bases and at J to 2 bases, leaving 6 bases not matched to a gene.

This clonotype was detected a few times. The chain carries TRBV14 and TRBJ2-7, with 11 bases aligning to TRBD1. This CDR3 is built from 13 residues. J gave up 5 bases and V 4 bases, and 1 base lay outside the gene matches. Germline CDR1 reads SGHDN; CDR2 reads FVKESK. The CDR3 DNA sequence: TGTGCCAGCAGCCGGACAGGGGGCCACGAGCAGTACTTC. It translates to CASSRTGGHEQYF.

This clonotype has only a few counts. This chain joins TRBV11-2 and TRBJ2-5; D remains unclear. The CDR3 length is 15 residues. Trimming left V 0 bases short and J 1 base short, with 9 bases between. Germline V CDR1 and CDR2: SGHAT, FQNNGV. CDR3 protein: CASSLEGFFQETQYF. As DNA, the CDR3 is TGTGCCAGCAGCTTAGAGGGATTCTTCCAAGAGACCCAGTACTTC.

This clonotype was observed a few times. This sequence joins TRBV5-1 and TRBJ2-3, with D possibly being TRBD1 (6 bases). This CDR3 contains 15 residues. V was pared by 2 bases and J by 0 bases, with 10 bases between. Germline CDR1 is SGHRS and CDR2 is YFSETQ. Written as DNA, the CDR3 is TGCGCCAGCAGCTTACAGGGTGCTAGCACAGATACGCAGTATTTT. Translated, it gives CASSLQGASTDTQYF.

There are a few counts of this clonotype. This rearrangement joins TRBV6-5 to TRBJ2-7; 8 positions match TRBD2. This CDR3 is 16 amino acids long. V gave up 2 bases and J gave up 4 bases; unmatched junction bases: 10. CDR1 and CDR2 (germline): MNHEY, SVGAGI. The CDR3 DNA reads as TGTGCCAGCAGTTACGACGGGGGGGAGGCTGGGTACGAGCAGTACTTC. It codes for CASSYDGGEAGYEQYF.

Many counts were recorded for this clonotype. The chain uses TRBV4-1 and TRBJ1-2; no reliable D call. Germline V CDR1 and CDR2: MGHRA, YSYEKL. CDR3 length: 15 amino acids. V was cut by 1 base and J by 8 bases, with 17 bases left in between. As DNA, the CDR3 is TGCGCCAGCAGCCAAGTCGCACTATTTAGTGGGGGCTACACCTTC. Translation gives CASSQVALFSGGYTF.

The gene calls are TRBV12-3 or TRBV12-4 and TRBJ2-1; possible D gene TRBD2, 6 bases. The V and J ends lost 4 bases and 0 bases respectively, with 13 bases between them. CDR3 length: 16 amino acids. This chain's CDR3 is CASSWGVVPSYNEQFF. CDR3 sequence (DNA): TGTGCCAGCAGTTGGGGGGTAGTCCCCTCCTACAATGAGCAGTTCTTC.

This clonotype counts as medium-sized. The chain combines TRBV2 with TRBJ2-2, with 9 bases that match TRBD1. Per germline, CDR1 SNHLY and CDR2 FYNNEI. This CDR3 comprises 14 residues. Losses at the gene ends were 5 bases for V and 3 bases for J; bases not matched to a gene: 1. CDR3 sequence reads: CASSRQGDTGELFF. The CDR3 DNA follows: TGTGCCAGCAGTCGACAGGGGGACACCGGGGAGCTGTTTTTT.

This sequence joins TRBV4-1 and TRBJ2-7, with D possibly TRBD1 on 5 matching bases. This CDR3 spans 14 amino acids. Germline V gives CDR1 MGHRA, CDR2 YSYEKL. The V end was cut by 1 base, the J end by 2 bases, with 9 bases between. The CDR3 is CASSQVSGPYEQYF. CDR3 sequence (DNA): TGCGCCAGCAGCCAAGTTTCAGGGCCCTACGAGCAGTACTTC.